The 24 T cell receptor beta chains reported below all come from one sample, sequenced in a study of blood T cell repertoires in COVID-19. Clones were sequenced by immunoSEQ multiplex PCR, and TCRdb holds only the in-frame ones, with some missing. The sample contains 250,000 to 350,000 clones, 80% to 85% of which appear only once. Sequencing input: peripheral blood. The receptors were sampled from a person between 70 and 80 years old with COVID-19, enrolled during active disease.

The chain joins TRBV3-1 (or the pseudogene TRBV3-2) to TRBJ1-5, with a weak D call TRBD1 (6 bases). CDR1 is LGHDT and CDR2 is YNNKEL in the germline V gene (reference sequence). CDR3 length: 12 amino acids. Trimming removed 5 bases from V and 5 bases from J, with 7 bases in between. The chain's CDR3 is CASSYRDQPQHF. The DNA for the CDR3 is TGTGCCAGCAGCTACAGGGATCAGCCCCAGCATTTT.

V and J are TRBV7-2 and TRBJ2-2; TRBD2 agrees at 13 bases. This CDR3 comprises 18 residues. The J segment lost 0 bases and the V segment lost 2 bases, leaving 3 bases of the junction unmatched. Germline CDR1 and CDR2: SGHTA and FQGNSA. The CDR3 DNA reads as TGTGCCAGCAGCTTAAGACTAGCGGGGGGCACGAACACCGGGGAGCTGTTTTTT. Translated, it gives CASSLRLAGGTNTGELFF.

The chain couples TRBV7-9 to TRBJ1-5; D uncertain. Germline V gene data show CDR1 as SEHNR and CDR2 as FQNEAQ (reference sequence). This CDR3 spans 14 amino acids. The V end lost 5 bases, the J end lost 9 bases, and 17 bases lay between the germline ends. The CDR3 loop reads CASSIEQPSAPQHF. Written as DNA, the CDR3 is TGTGCCAGCAGCATCGAACAGCCATCCGCGCCCCAGCATTTT.

Here the CDR3 DNA reads TGTGCCAGCAGTTTTGGGGTGCGGGGGCCCCAGCATTTT. Its protein is CASSFGVRGPQHF. V and J are TRBV12-3 or TRBV12-4 and TRBJ1-5; D uncertain. V lost 3 bases to trimming and J lost 9 bases, with 12 bases between them. This CDR3 has 13 amino acids.

This chain joins TRBV19 and TRBJ2-2; 8 bases agree with TRBD2. This CDR3 spans 15 amino acids. J was trimmed by 4 bases and V by 7 bases; bases with no gene match: 8. CDR1 is LNHDA and CDR2 is SQIVND in the germline V gene (reference sequence). This CDR3 reads CASTLRGGGTGELFF. The DNA of the CDR3 is TGTGCCAGTACCCTTCGGGGGGGCGGCACCGGGGAGCTGTTTTTT.

This chain connects TRBV6-5 to TRBJ2-7; TRBD1 is a possible D gene (5 bases). Trimming cost V 5 bases and J 0 bases, with 14 bases left between them. Germline V gene lookup returns CDR1 MNHEY and CDR2 SVGAGI. This CDR3 has 15 amino acids. CDR3 sequence reads: CASSPLQGLSYEQYF. The CDR3 DNA reads as TGTGCCAGCAGTCCTCTGCAGGGTCTCTCCTACGAGCAGTACTTC.

The CDR3 region has the DNA TGTGCCAGCAAGCGGGACAGGGTTTTTAACTATGGCTACACCTTC. It is translated as CASKRDRVFNYGYTF. The chain uses TRBV6-5 and TRBJ1-2; TRBD1 aligns across 9 bases. The CDR3 runs 15 residues. V dropped 7 bases and J dropped 1; count of bases not matched to a gene: 7. The V gene's germline CDR1 is MNHEY and CDR2 SVGAGI.

The V gene is TRBV28, the J gene TRBJ1-3; 7 bases fit TRBD1. Germline CDR1 and CDR2: MDHEN and SYDVKM. This CDR3 is built from 15 residues. The V segment lost 8 bases and the J segment 2 bases; nucleotides outside the gene matches: 9. The DNA for the CDR3 is TGTGCCAGCGGGGAACAGGGGCAAACTGGAAACACCATATATTTT. Amino acid sequence: CASGEQGQTGNTIYF. Full variable domain (missing parts from reference TRBV28 and TRBJ1-3): DVKVTQSSRYLVKRTGEKVFLECVQDMDHENMFWYRQDPGLGLRLIYFSYDVKMKEKGDIPEGYSVSREKKERFSLILESASTNQTSMYLCASGEQGQTGNTIYFGEGSWLTVV.

V gene TRBV28 combines with J gene TRBJ1-2; D not resolved. Per germline, CDR1 MDHEN and CDR2 SYDVKM. This CDR3 is built from 13 residues. The V end lost 6 bases, the J end lost 9 bases, and 17 bases lay between the germline ends. For the CDR3, the DNA is TGTGCCAGCAGCCAACCCCTTTTGGCCAGCTACACCTTC. Residues: CASSQPLLASYTF.

The chain employs TRBV12-3 or TRBV12-4 and TRBJ1-1, with unresolved D. Trimming cost V 5 bases and J 4 bases, with 11 bases left between them. The CDR3 runs to 13 residues. The chain's CDR3 is CASSQQRSTEAFF. CDR3 DNA: TGTGCCAGCAGTCAGCAGAGGAGCACTGAAGCTTTCTTT.

This rearrangement joins TRBV6-5 to TRBJ1-1; D is unclear. Trimming took 6 bases from V and 10 from J, leaving 18 bases between them. The germline V gene has CDR1 MNHEY and CDR2 SVGAGI. The CDR3 length is 13 residues. DNA for the CDR3: TGTGCCAGCAGCCGCGGCAAGGCAGTCGTAGCTTTCTTT. Its protein is CASSRGKAVVAFF.

Comments on this clone: Germline and junction disagree at one end, which may indicate a read error. The same CDR3 arises from other DNA sequences in this sample as well. CDR3 protein: CASSSQPTSRGSNEQFF. CDR3 DNA: TGCGCTAGCAGCTCACAACCGACTAGCAGGGGTTCCAATGAGCAGTTCTTC. This chain links TRBV5-1 with TRBJ2-1, with TRBD2 as a possible D gene (7 bases). The CDR3 runs 17 residues. The germline V gene has CDR1 SGHRS and CDR2 YFSETQ.

The chain uses TRBV27 and TRBJ2-3; 13 bases match TRBD2. The CDR3 totals 17 residues. Germline loops: CDR1 MNHEY, CDR2 SMNVEV (reference sequence). With V trimmed by 4 bases and J by 2 bases, 6 bases remained unmatched. The CDR3 coding sequence is TGTGCCAGCAGTTGGGGACTAGCGGGGCACCTCACAGATACGCAGTATTTT. The encoded protein is CASSWGLAGHLTDTQYF.

The chain joins TRBV6-5 to TRBJ1-1; 9 bases align to TRBD1. Per germline, CDR1 MNHEY and CDR2 SVGAGI. Trimming took 6 bases from V and 5 from J; bases not matched to a gene: 4. This CDR3 contains 13 residues. CDR3 nucleotide sequence: TGTGCCAGCAGAGGGACAGGGCGGACTGAAGCTTTCTTT. It encodes CASRGTGRTEAFF.

The V call is TRBV18, the J call TRBJ2-3; 8 nucleotides match TRBD2. J gave up 1 base and V 5 bases, and 2 bases lay outside the gene matches. The V gene's germline CDR1 is KGHSH and CDR2 LQKENI. This CDR3 has 14 residues. CDR3 nucleotide sequence: TGTGCCAGCTCATCCGGGGGGGGCACAGATACGCAGTATTTT. Protein product: CASSSGGGTDTQYF.

CDR3 protein: CASSLNVGGTGELFF. CDR3 DNA sequence: TGTGCCAGCAGCTTAAATGTCGGCGGCACCGGGGAGCTGTTTTTT. The V and J genes are TRBV13 and TRBJ2-2; no clear D gene. V gave up 2 bases and J gave up 4 bases, with 11 bases separating them. The germline gives CDR1 PRHDT, CDR2 FYEKMQ (reference sequence). The CDR3 is 15 residues long. The entire variable domain, with the rest obtained from reference TRBV13 and TRBJ2-2, is as follows: AAGVIQSPRHLIKEKRETATLKCYPIPRHDTVYWYQQGPGQDPQFLISFYEKMQSDKGSIPDRFSAQQFSDYHSELNMSSLELGDSALYFCASSLNVGGTGELFFGEGSRLTVL.

The chain combines TRBV7-2 with TRBJ1-1; D remains ambiguous. Trimming left V 6 bases short and J 2 bases short, with 13 bases between. CDR1 is SGHTA and CDR2 is FQGNSA in the germline V gene. The CDR3 totals 14 residues. The CDR3 region is CASSRLGVNTEAFF. In DNA, the CDR3 is TGTGCCAGCAGTCGACTGGGAGTAAACACTGAAGCTTTCTTT.

The chain uses TRBV30 and TRBJ2-7, with TRBD2 as a possible D gene (5 bases). The V end lost 4 bases, the J end lost 0 bases, and 19 bases lay between the germline ends. CDR1 is GTSNPN, CDR2 SVGIG, per germline (reference sequence). The CDR3 runs 16 residues. CDR3 region: CAWIPLIQAGSYEQYF. The CDR3 region has the DNA TGTGCCTGGATCCCACTAATCCAGGCGGGCTCCTACGAGCAGTACTTC.

V is TRBV5-1 and J is TRBJ2-2; 7 bases agree with TRBD1. There are 16 residues in the CDR3. Trimming took 4 bases from V and 2 from J; bases not matched to a gene: 8. The V gene's germline CDR1 is SGHRS and CDR2 YFSETQ. The CDR3 loop is CASSGPTGPNTGELFF. Written as DNA, the CDR3 is TGCGCCAGCAGCGGACCGACAGGGCCAAACACCGGGGAGCTGTTTTTT.

The chain joins TRBV4-3 to TRBJ1-2, with 10 bases lining up with TRBD1. The CDR3 runs 15 residues. Germline CDR1 LGHNA, CDR2 YSLEER. With 0 bases clipped from V and 9 bases from J, the junction kept 7 bases outside the gene matches. CDR3 in amino acids: CASSQENRQGASYTF. The CDR3, as DNA: TGCGCCAGCAGCCAAGAGAACCGACAGGGGGCGAGCTACACCTTC.

The chain has TRBV7-2 and TRBJ2-3; D is possibly TRBD1 (6 bases). The CDR3 runs to 13 residues. Germline loops: CDR1 SGHTA, CDR2 FQGNSA. The germline V and J ends were trimmed by 2 bases and 6 bases, with 9 bases remaining between them. CDR3 coding DNA: TGTGCCAGCAGCTTAATGGGGGCGGATACGCAGTATTTT. Translating gives CASSLMGADTQYF.

This sequence joins TRBV27 and TRBJ2-7, with a tentative D call TRBD2 (5 bases). The CDR3 has 13 residues. V lost 5 bases and J 5 bases, leaving 13 bases between the germline ends. Germline V lookup: CDR1 MNHEY, CDR2 SMNVEV (reference sequence). The chain's CDR3 is CASSRLPGDEQYF. CDR3 DNA sequence: TGTGCCAGCAGTCGACTACCAGGAGACGAGCAGTACTTC.

This clone was counted between two and nine times. The genes are TRBV6-5 and TRBJ1-2; no clear D. V was pared by 5 bases and J by 0 bases, with 7 bases between. This CDR3 region has 13 residues. Germline assignment: CDR1 MNHEY and CDR2 SVGAGI. The DNA for the CDR3 is TGTGCCAGCAGTACCGGGACTAACTATGGCTACACCTTC. Amino acids: CASSTGTNYGYTF.

In this sample, this clone turned up many times. CDR3 protein: CASSWGDSNQPQHF. CDR3 in DNA: TGTGCCAGCAGTTGGGGGGACAGCAATCAGCCCCAGCATTTT. The rearrangement joins TRBV6-5 to TRBJ1-5, with a possible D match to TRBD1 (5 bases). Per the germline V gene, CDR1 is MNHEY and CDR2 is SVGAGI. V was clipped by 4 bases and J by 1 base, with 8 bases between them. The CDR3 contains 14 residues.